These 12 T cell receptor beta chains originate from one sample sequenced in a study of CD8 T cells in ankylosing spondylitis. TCRdb fed the 5' RACE reads into MiXCR, producing one record per CDR3 protein. The sample lists hundreds of thousands of distinct CDR3 sequences; 32% were seen once. The sequenced material came from blood, either unsorted or a sorted T cell fraction (not recorded which). The receptors derive from a male donor with ankylosing spondylitis or in good health (not recorded which).

This clonotype was observed a handful of times. The chain employs TRBV6-4 and TRBJ2-3; weak D call: TRBD1 (6 bases). CDR3 size: 16 residues. The V gene's germline CDR1 is MRHNA and CDR2 SNTAGT. V lost 0 bases and J 1 base, leaving 11 bases between the germline ends. The CDR3 sequence is CASSDSIRGCTDTQYF. The CDR3 bases are TGTGCCAGCAGTGACTCGATCAGGGGTTGCACAGATACGCAGTATTTT.

This clonotype has only a few counts. The chain recombines TRBV7-2 with TRBJ2-1; the match to TRBD1 covers 11 bases. This CDR3 has 15 amino acids. The germline V gene has CDR1 SGHTA and CDR2 FQGNSA. V was pared by 5 bases and J by 5 bases, with 5 bases of the junction left unmatched. The CDR3 DNA sequence: TGTGCCAGCAGCGGACAGGGGGCGAGGAACAATGAGCAGTTCTTC. Protein product: CASSGQGARNNEQFF.

The chain uses TRBV6-1 and TRBJ1-5, with 9 bases lining up with TRBD1. The germline CDR1 and CDR2 sequences are MNHNS and SASEGT. The CDR3 contains 17 residues. With V trimmed by 3 bases and J by 2 bases, 8 bases remained unmatched. CDR3 bases: TGTGCCAGCAGTGACACTCTGGGACAGGGCGGCAATCAGCCCCAGCATTTT. Translated: CASSDTLGQGGNQPQHF.

This chain links TRBV20-1 with TRBJ2-5; D call uncertain. CDR3 length equals 12 residues. The germline V gene has CDR1 DFQATT and CDR2 SNEGSKA (reference sequence). Deletions cut 3 bases from V and 0 bases from J, with 5 bases between. This CDR3 reads CSARSYQETQYF. The CDR3, as DNA: TGCAGTGCTAGGAGCTACCAAGAGACCCAGTACTTC.

In this sample, this clonotype turned up a few times. The chain uses TRBV9 and TRBJ2-3; TRBD1 agrees at 9 bases. CDR1 and CDR2 (germline): SGDLS, YYNGEE. Losses at the gene ends were 3 bases for V and 4 bases for J; bases not matched to a gene: 6. The CDR3 loop spans 15 amino acids. This chain's CDR3 is CASSATGTGPDTQYF. The CDR3 region has the DNA TGTGCCAGCAGCGCGACCGGGACAGGGCCAGATACGCAGTATTTT.

The chain is built from TRBV3-1 and TRBJ1-1; a possible D gene is TRBD1 (5 bases). V dropped 4 bases and J dropped 5 bases, with 14 bases sitting between them. The CDR3 covers 14 residues. Germline V gene sequence: CDR1 LGHDT, CDR2 YNNKEL (reference sequence). The CDR3 sequence: CASSPRREGTEAFF. In DNA, the CDR3 is TGTGCCAGCAGCCCTCGTAGGGAGGGGACTGAAGCTTTCTTT.

This chain connects TRBV5-1 to TRBJ1-2; D unresolved. CDR3 size: 14 residues. CDR1 and CDR2 from the germline V gene are SGHRS and YFSETQ. V lost 5 bases and J lost 7, with 18 bases in between. The CDR3: CASSLTGGAGGYTF. The CDR3 coding sequence is TGCGCCAGCAGTTTGACGGGCGGTGCTGGTGGCTACACCTTC.

V usage is TRBV5-5 and J usage is TRBJ2-1, with 7 nucleotides matching TRBD1. V was pared by 5 bases and J by 9 bases, with 8 bases of the junction left unmatched. The germline gives CDR1 SGHKS, CDR2 YYEKEE (reference sequence). There are 13 residues in the CDR3. The CDR3 DNA reads TGTGCCAGCAGGGACGCGACAGGGAGTGAGCAGTTCTTC. Encoded protein: CASRDATGSEQFF.

There are a few counts of this clonotype. The genes are TRBV20-1 and TRBJ1-4, with a tentative D call TRBD1 (5 bases). Trimming removed 6 bases at V and 2 bases at J, with 22 bases between. The germline V gene has CDR1 DFQATT and CDR2 SNEGSKA (reference sequence). The length of the CDR3 is 17 residues. The chain's CDR3 is CSAEGAGYYFTNEKLFF. In DNA form, the CDR3 reads TGCAGTGCCGAGGGCGCAGGGTATTATTTCACTAATGAAAAACTGTTTTTT.

The CDR3 spells CASNPGGGLYEQYF. In DNA, the CDR3 is TGCGCCAGCAATCCGGGGGGCGGATTGTACGAGCAGTACTTC. The chain has TRBV5-1 and TRBJ2-7; D might be TRBD2 (7 bases). Germline V gene lookup returns CDR1 SGHRS and CDR2 YFSETQ. V was trimmed by 6 bases and J by 4 bases, leaving 17 bases between them. This CDR3 comprises 14 residues.

The chain employs TRBV7-2 and TRBJ2-1, with D possibly matching TRBD1 (5 bases). CDR1 is SGHTA, CDR2 FQGNSA, per germline. V lost 1 base, J lost 8 bases, and 12 bases lay in between. The CDR3 sequence is 14 residues long. The CDR3 coding sequence is TGTGCCAGCAGCTTAGTGTACAGGACCGATGAGCAGTTCTTC. Its translation: CASSLVYRTDEQFF.

In this sample, this clonotype turned up a few times. V gene TRBV9 combines with J gene TRBJ2-2, with 13 bases matching TRBD2. This CDR3 spans 17 amino acids. CDR1 SGDLS and CDR2 YYNGEE come from the germline V gene. With 3 bases clipped from V and 6 bases from J, the junction kept 8 bases outside the gene matches. CDR3 region: CASSASGTSGVAGELFF. CDR3 DNA sequence: TGTGCCAGCAGCGCGAGCGGGACTAGCGGGGTGGCCGGGGAGCTGTTTTTT. Supplemented by reference TRBV9 and TRBJ2-2, the full variable domain reads DSGVTQTPKHLITATGQRVTLRCSPRSGDLSVYWYQQSLDQGLQFLIQYYNGEERAKGNILERFSAQQFPDLHSELNLSSLELGDSALYFCASSASGTSGVAGELFFGEGSRLTVL.